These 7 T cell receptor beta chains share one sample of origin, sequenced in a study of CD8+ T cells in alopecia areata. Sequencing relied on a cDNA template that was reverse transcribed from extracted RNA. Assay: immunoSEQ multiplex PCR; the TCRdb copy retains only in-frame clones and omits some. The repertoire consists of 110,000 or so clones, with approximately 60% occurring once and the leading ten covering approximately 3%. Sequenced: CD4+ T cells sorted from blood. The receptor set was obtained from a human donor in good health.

The CDR3 DNA sequence: TGTGCCTGGAGTGTCATGACCTCCCTGTTCTTC. This codes for CAWSVMTSLFF. This chain joins TRBV30 and TRBJ2-1, with D uncertain. The CDR3 extends over 11 amino acids. Per germline, CDR1 GTSNPN and CDR2 SVGIG (reference sequence). With 0 bases removed from V and 15 bases from J, the gap between germline ends came to 12 bases.

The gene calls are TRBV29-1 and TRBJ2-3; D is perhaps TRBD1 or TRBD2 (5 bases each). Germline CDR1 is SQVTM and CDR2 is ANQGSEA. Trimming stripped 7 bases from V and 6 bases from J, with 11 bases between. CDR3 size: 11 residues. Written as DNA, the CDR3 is TGCAGCGAAGGGACCCGCGATACGCAGTATTTT. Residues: CSEGTRDTQYF.

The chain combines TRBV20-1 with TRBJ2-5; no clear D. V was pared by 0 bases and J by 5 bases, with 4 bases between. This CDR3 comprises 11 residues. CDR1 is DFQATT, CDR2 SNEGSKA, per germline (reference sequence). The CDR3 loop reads CSARDGETQYF. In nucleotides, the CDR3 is TGCAGTGCTAGAGACGGGGAGACCCAGTACTTC.

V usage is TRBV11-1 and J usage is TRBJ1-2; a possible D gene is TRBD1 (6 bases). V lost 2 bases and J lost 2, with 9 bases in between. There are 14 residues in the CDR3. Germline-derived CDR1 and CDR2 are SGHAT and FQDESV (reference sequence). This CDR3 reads CASSLRRGNYGYTF. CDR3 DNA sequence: TGTGCCAGCAGCTTACGGAGGGGGAACTATGGCTACACCTTC.

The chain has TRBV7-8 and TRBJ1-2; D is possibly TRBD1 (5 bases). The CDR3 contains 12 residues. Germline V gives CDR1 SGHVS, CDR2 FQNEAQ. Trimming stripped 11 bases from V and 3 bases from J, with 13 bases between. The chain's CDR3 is CASRGRDYGYTF. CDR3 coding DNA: TGTGCCTCCCGGGGCCGAGACTATGGCTACACCTTC.

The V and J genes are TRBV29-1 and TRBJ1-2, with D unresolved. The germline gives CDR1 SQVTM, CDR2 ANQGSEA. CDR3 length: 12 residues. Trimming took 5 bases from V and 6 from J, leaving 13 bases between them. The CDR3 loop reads CSVRGLLDGYTF. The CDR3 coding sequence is TGCAGCGTTCGCGGGCTGCTAGATGGCTACACCTTC.

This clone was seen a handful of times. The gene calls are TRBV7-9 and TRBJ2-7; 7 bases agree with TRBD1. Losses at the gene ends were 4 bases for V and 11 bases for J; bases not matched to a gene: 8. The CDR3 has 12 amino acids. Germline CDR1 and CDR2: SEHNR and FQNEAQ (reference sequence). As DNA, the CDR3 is TGTGCCAGCAGCTCGACAGGGTTAAGAAAGTACTTC. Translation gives CASSSTGLRKYF.